Below, 24 T cell receptor beta chains from the same sample are listed, as sequenced in a study of CD8 T cells in Susac syndrome. The RNA input was roughly 0.45 to 1 ug, and it was reverse transcribed with random hexamers. TCRdb reanalysed the immunoSEQ multiplex PCR reads using MiXCR and keeps one entry per CDR3 protein. The top ten hold 0.4% to 0.5% of the sample, which has roughly 100,000 distinct CDR3 sequences, around 94% seen once. The material sequenced was CD8+ T cells from PBMCs. The receptors stem from a human donor with Susac syndrome.

V gene TRBV9 combines with J gene TRBJ2-3; tentative D call: TRBD2 (7 bases). This CDR3 is 15 amino acids long. V lost 0 bases, J lost 5 bases, and 13 bases lay in between. Germline CDR1 is SGDLS and CDR2 is YYNGEE. The CDR3 reads CASSVGGGRRDTQYF. The CDR3 nucleotides are TGTGCCAGCAGCGTAGGGGGGGGGCGAAGAGATACGCAGTATTTT.

The chain uses TRBV5-1 and TRBJ1-6, with no clear D. V dropped 0 bases and J dropped 6 bases, with 10 bases sitting between them. In germline, CDR1 is SGHRS, CDR2 YFSETQ. The length of the CDR3 is 15 residues. The CDR3 loop is CASSLGEQSNSPLHF. The CDR3 DNA reads TGCGCCAGCAGCTTGGGGGAGCAGAGTAATTCACCCCTCCACTTT.

The chain combines TRBV3-1 with TRBJ2-1, with D hard to call. The V gene lost 4 bases and the J gene lost 9 bases, with 13 bases spanning the gap. The CDR3 extends over 13 amino acids. Germline assignment: CDR1 LGHDT and CDR2 YNNKEL (reference sequence). CDR3 nucleotides: TGTGCCAGCAGCCCTCTAGACCGCCCTGAGCAGTTCTTC. Its translation is CASSPLDRPEQFF.

The chain has TRBV5-6 and TRBJ2-5; D possibly corresponds to TRBD1 (6 bases). This CDR3 is 14 amino acids long. Germline CDR1 reads SGHDT; CDR2 reads YYEEEE. V was cut by 2 bases and J by 2 bases, with 10 bases left in between. The DNA for the CDR3 is TGTGCCAGCAGCTTTGGGACAAATCAAGAGACCCAGTACTTC. Its translation is CASSFGTNQETQYF.

The chain employs TRBV4-1 and TRBJ2-2; unclear D gene. The CDR3 has 13 residues. Trimming removed 1 base at V and 4 bases at J, with 4 bases between. Germline values: CDR1 MGHRA, CDR2 YSYEKL. The CDR3 sequence: CASSQGVTGELFF. The CDR3 DNA sequence: TGCGCCAGCAGCCAAGGTGTCACCGGGGAGCTGTTTTTT.

The chain carries TRBV9 and TRBJ1-2; D not resolved. Trimming cost V 0 bases and J 2 bases, with 8 bases left between them. This CDR3 spans 14 amino acids. Germline values: CDR1 SGDLS, CDR2 YYNGEE. CDR3 sequence (DNA): TGTGCCAGCAGCGTAGTCCCAGGAAACTATGGCTACACCTTC. It yields the protein CASSVVPGNYGYTF.

The chain has TRBV11-2 and TRBJ2-3; no clear D. V was pared by 4 bases and J by 1 base, with 9 bases between. The germline CDR1 and CDR2 sequences are SGHAT and FQNNGV. The CDR3 totals 14 residues. The CDR3 coding sequence is TGTGCCAGCAGCTCCCCGGACGGCACAGATACGCAGTATTTT. Its protein is CASSSPDGTDTQYF. The whole variable domain, filled in from reference TRBV11-2 and TRBJ2-3, reads EAGVAQSPRYKIIEKRQSVAFWCNPISGHATLYWYQQILGQGPKLLIQFQNNGVVDDSQLPKDRFSAERLKGVDSTLKIQPAKLEDSAVYLCASSSPDGTDTQYFGPGTRLTVL.

The genes are TRBV5-1 and TRBJ2-3, with D possibly called TRBD1 or TRBD2 (5 bases each). Germline values: CDR1 SGHRS, CDR2 YFSETQ. The V end lost 4 bases, the J end lost 2 bases, and 20 bases lay between the germline ends. CDR3 length equals 17 residues. The CDR3 protein is CASSRGRDPVPTDTQYF. CDR3 coding DNA: TGCGCCAGCAGCAGGGGCCGGGACCCGGTCCCCACAGATACGCAGTATTTT.

DNA of the CDR3: TGCGCCAGCAGCCATGAGGCTGGGGCCAACGTCCTGACTTTC. Residues: CASSHEAGANVLTF. The V gene is TRBV4-1, the J gene TRBJ2-6, with D unresolved. V was trimmed by 3 bases and J by 2 bases, leaving 5 bases between them. The CDR3 spans 14 residues. Germline CDR1 reads MGHRA; CDR2 reads YSYEKL.

This clonotype is a singleton in its sample. The chain uses TRBV4-2 and TRBJ2-3; 8 bases map to TRBD1. Germline-derived CDR1 and CDR2 are LGHNA and YNFKEQ. V lost 2 bases and J lost 1; bases outside the gene matches: 8. The CDR3 loop spans 17 amino acids. The CDR3 spells CASSQRTGQGRTDTQYF. In DNA form, the CDR3 reads TGTGCCAGCAGCCAACGGACAGGGCAGGGACGCACAGATACGCAGTATTTT.

This clonotype was observed a single time. V and J are TRBV19 and TRBJ2-5, with 7 bases identical to TRBD1. This CDR3 is built from 11 residues. Germline CDR1 reads LNHDA; CDR2 reads SQIVND (reference sequence). V lost 5 bases to trimming and J lost 11 bases; unmatched junction nucleotides: 5. The DNA for the CDR3 is TGTGCCAGTAGTCTCGGACAGGCTCAGTACTTC. It translates to CASSLGQAQYF.

This clonotype was recorded only once. The CDR3 loop is CSGSEGHLNTEAFF. The CDR3 DNA follows: TGCAGCGGTTCCGAGGGACACTTGAACACTGAAGCTTTCTTT. This sequence joins TRBV29-1 and TRBJ1-1, with D tentatively TRBD1 (6 bases). The CDR3 is made up of 14 amino acids. Trimming took off 7 bases at V and 0 bases at J, with 15 bases between the two ends. Germline V gene sequence: CDR1 SQVTM, CDR2 ANQGSEA.

The chain uses TRBV27 and TRBJ2-7, with TRBD1 identical over 9 bases. The length of the CDR3 is 15 residues. Germline CDR1 MNHEY, CDR2 SMNVEV (reference sequence). The ends lost 5 bases at V and 7 bases at J; junction bases unmatched: 12. The CDR3 loop is CASSPGGQGKREQYF. In nucleotides, the CDR3 is TGTGCCAGCAGTCCGGGGGGACAGGGTAAGAGAGAGCAGTACTTC.

The CDR3 DNA sequence: TGCGCCAGCAGCTTGGAGGGGCTCTCCTACAATGAGCAGTTCTTC. Its protein product is CASSLEGLSYNEQFF. The chain joins TRBV5-1 to TRBJ2-1; D is perhaps TRBD1 (5 bases). Germline V CDR1 and CDR2: SGHRS, YFSETQ. Deletions cut 0 bases from V and 0 bases from J, with 7 bases between. This CDR3 has 15 residues. Based on the CDR3 plus reference TRBV5-1 and TRBJ2-1, the full variable domain is KAGVTQTPRYLIKTRGQQVTLSCSPISGHRSVSWYQQTPGQGLQFLFEYFSETQRNKGNFPGRFSGRQFSNSRSEMNVSTLELGDSALYLCASSLEGLSYNEQFFGPGTRLTVL.

The V gene is TRBV13, the J gene TRBJ2-5; maybe TRBD2 (5 bases). This CDR3 region has 14 residues. The germline gives CDR1 PRHDT, CDR2 FYEKMQ (reference sequence). The V end was cut by 3 bases, the J end by 3 bases, with 11 bases between. CDR3: CASSFRTEEETQYF. The CDR3 DNA reads TGTGCCAGCAGCTTTAGAACGGAGGAAGAGACCCAGTACTTC.

The chain couples TRBV7-6 to TRBJ2-3, with D hard to call. Trimming shortened V by 3 bases and J by 2 bases, and 6 bases separated the two germline ends. This CDR3 is 13 amino acids long. Germline assignment: CDR1 SGHVS and CDR2 FNYEAQ. In nucleotides, the CDR3 is TGTGCCAGCAGCTTCACAGCCACAGATACGCAGTATTTT. As protein: CASSFTATDTQYF.

The chain employs TRBV6-1 and TRBJ2-1; maybe TRBD2 (6 bases). The CDR3 sequence is 17 residues long. Trimming stripped 0 bases from V and 3 bases from J, with 15 bases between. Germline V gene sequence: CDR1 MNHNS, CDR2 SASEGT. DNA of the CDR3: TGTGCCAGCAGTGAAGCGCGGGGCGGGTTCAACTACAATGAGCAGTTCTTC. Amino acids: CASSEARGGFNYNEQFF.

This clonotype was observed many times. The chain is built from TRBV6-1 and TRBJ2-7; 7 nucleotides agree with TRBD1. V was clipped by 7 bases and J by 6 bases; unmatched bases: 12. Germline V lookup: CDR1 MNHNS, CDR2 SASEGT. The CDR3 covers 14 residues. The CDR3: CASTWGPDRAEQYF. The CDR3 DNA reads as TGTGCCAGCACCTGGGGGCCTGACAGGGCCGAGCAGTACTTC.

CDR3 coding DNA: TGTGCCAGCAGGGCTGACACCGGGGAGCTGTTTTTT. It is translated as CASRADTGELFF. V gene TRBV2 combines with J gene TRBJ2-2; D is undetermined. Germline V gene lookup returns CDR1 SNHLY and CDR2 FYNNEI. The CDR3 is 12 amino acids. Trimming removed 6 bases at V and 3 bases at J, with 5 bases between.

The chain carries TRBV19 and TRBJ2-1; the D is unclear. Germline CDR1 and CDR2: LNHDA and SQIVND (reference sequence). V dropped 5 bases and J dropped 5 bases, with 4 bases sitting between them. The CDR3 is made up of 11 amino acids. The CDR3 protein is CASSDHNEQFF. CDR3 nucleotide sequence: TGTGCCAGTAGTGACCACAATGAGCAGTTCTTC.

The rearrangement uses TRBV29-1 and TRBJ1-2, with TRBD1 matching over 8 bases. The germline CDR1 and CDR2 sequences are SQVTM and ANQGSEA. This CDR3 contains 13 residues. The junction had 9 bases not matched to a gene; V was cut back by 7 bases and J by 5 bases. Written as DNA, the CDR3 is TGCAGCGCTGAGGACAGGGCCCGATATGGCTACACCTTC. Translated: CSAEDRARYGYTF.

CDR3 sequence: CASSYSTWDEQFF. DNA for the CDR3: TGTGCCAGCAGTTACTCAACCTGGGATGAGCAGTTCTTC. This chain connects TRBV6-5 to TRBJ2-1; D unclear. There are 13 residues in the CDR3. Germline CDR1 is MNHEY and CDR2 is SVGAGI. V was clipped by 0 bases and J by 8 bases, with 8 bases between them.

The chain couples TRBV6-2 or TRBV6-3 to TRBJ2-1; 8 bases map to TRBD2. The V gene's germline CDR1 is MNHEY and CDR2 SVGEGT. With V trimmed by 6 bases and J by 7 bases, 2 bases remained unmatched. The CDR3 totals 12 residues. This CDR3 reads CASSRLANEQFF. The DNA for the CDR3 is TGTGCCAGCAGCAGACTAGCGAATGAGCAGTTCTTC.

This rearrangement joins TRBV29-1 to TRBJ2-5; TRBD1 matches 9 bases. This CDR3 has 14 residues. From germline, CDR1 is SQVTM and CDR2 ANQGSEA. Trimming at V came to 6 bases and at J to 5 bases, leaving 10 bases not matched to a gene. CDR3 nucleotide sequence: TGCAGCGTGGAGGACAGGGGCCAATTGGAGACCCAGTACTTC. It encodes CSVEDRGQLETQYF.